This T cell receptor (beta chain) was found in a study of blood T cell repertoires in COVID-19. As originally analysed: Cell counts per sample came from amplifying reference gene primers. Only in-frame clones appear in the TCRdb table, and some are missing; sequencing was by immunoSEQ multiplex PCR. That table is the source of V, J and clone size, and D and trimming were worked out from the DNA. The sample yields some 200,000 clones, roughly four fifths seen once. The V gene lost 6 bases and the J gene lost 7 bases, with 13 bases spanning the gap. CDR1 MNHEY and CDR2 SVGAGI come from the germline V gene. The CDR3 is 13 residues long. This clone was detected only once.

The chain couples TRBV6-5 to TRBJ1-5; maybe TRBD1 (6 bases). The receptor was isolated from a man aged 40-49 years who had recovered from COVID-19. The specimen was PBMCs or T cells enriched from blood (not recorded which). CDR3 protein: CASRPQGGQPQHF. The CDR3 DNA reads TGTGCCAGCAGGCCACAGGGCGGCCAGCCCCAGCATTTT.